Presented here are 28 T cell receptor beta chains from one specimen sequenced in a study of cytomegalovirus exposure and HLA in healthy donors. With 60 Vbeta and 13 Jbeta primers, the PCR was carried out. Profiling relied on immunoSEQ multiplex PCR, and the TCRdb table lists in-frame clones only, not all of them. The sample has roughly 84,000 clones; more than 60% are singletons. The sequenced sample consisted of PBMCs. These receptors originate from a human donor in good health.

This clone turned up a few times. The chain uses TRBV6-5 and TRBJ1-1; perhaps TRBD1 as D (6 bases). Trimming cost V 8 bases and J 3 bases, with 16 bases left between them. The CDR3 runs 14 residues. Per the germline V gene, CDR1 is MNHEY and CDR2 is SVGAGI. The DNA for the CDR3 is TGTGCCAGCTCGGTGACAGGCCGGGACACTGAAGCTTTCTTT. Protein sequence: CASSVTGRDTEAFF.

The chain recombines TRBV15 with TRBJ2-7; the D gene is possibly TRBD1 (6 bases). Germline V gene data show CDR1 as LNHNV and CDR2 as YYDKDF (reference sequence). The V end was cut by 0 bases, the J end by 0 bases, with 12 bases between. The CDR3 has 16 amino acids. This CDR3 reads CATSRDHGRGSYEQYF. As DNA, the CDR3 is TGTGCCACCAGCAGAGATCACGGCAGGGGCTCCTACGAGCAGTACTTC. Full variable domain (remainder filled in from reference TRBV15 and TRBJ2-7): DAMVIQNPRYQVTQFGKPVTLSCSQTLNHNVMYWYQQKSSQAPKLLFHYYDKDFNNEADTPDNFQSRRPNTSFCFLDIRSPGLGDTAMYLCATSRDHGRGSYEQYFGPGTRLTVT.

CDR3 DNA: TGTGCCAGCTCACCAGGACGGGACAGGGGATACGAGCAGTACTTC. It translates to CASSPGRDRGYEQYF. The chain combines TRBV18 with TRBJ2-7; 10 bases align to TRBD1. CDR1 KGHSH and CDR2 LQKENI come from the germline V gene. The CDR3 runs to 15 residues. After removal of 2 bases from V and 4 bases from J, the junction contained 5 bases not matched to a gene.

This chain connects TRBV11-2 to TRBJ2-7; 14 bases align to TRBD2. Germline lookup yields CDR1 SGHAT and CDR2 FQNNGV. The CDR3 covers 15 residues. The J segment lost 3 bases and the V segment lost 4 bases, leaving 2 bases of the junction unmatched. The CDR3 spells CASSWGLAGDYEQYF. The DNA for the CDR3 is TGTGCCAGCAGCTGGGGACTAGCGGGGGACTACGAGCAGTACTTC.

The chain combines TRBV10-1 with TRBJ2-2; 9 nucleotides agree with TRBD1. With V trimmed by 6 bases and J by 7 bases, 6 bases remained unmatched. The CDR3 is 14 residues long. CDR1 and CDR2 (germline): WNHNN, SYGVQD (reference sequence). CDR3 amino acids: CASSRDREIGELFF. The CDR3 DNA reads TGCGCCAGCAGCCGGGACAGGGAAATCGGGGAGCTGTTTTTT.

The chain couples TRBV19 to TRBJ1-5, with D hard to call. The CDR3 consists of 13 residues. The V and J ends lost 2 bases and 6 bases respectively, with 8 bases between them. From germline, CDR1 is LNHDA and CDR2 SQIVND (reference sequence). DNA for the CDR3: TGTGCCAGTAGTATAAGCCCCGCTCAGCCCCAGCATTTT. Translated: CASSISPAQPQHF.

The V gene is TRBV11-2, the J gene TRBJ2-6; 7 bases agree with TRBD1. Germline V gene sequence: CDR1 SGHAT, CDR2 FQNNGV. This CDR3 is built from 16 residues. After removal of 1 base from V and 2 bases from J, the junction contained 2 bases not matched to a gene. CDR3: CASSLADRAGANVLTF. The CDR3 DNA sequence: TGTGCCAGCAGCTTAGCCGACAGGGCTGGGGCCAACGTCCTGACTTTC.

The J gene is TRBJ2-5, the V gene TRBV10-1; TRBD1 aligns across 7 bases. The J call may be incorrect, as the DNA end agrees better with TRBJ2-7. The CDR3 is made up of 15 amino acids. Germline CDR1 and CDR2: WNHNN and SYGVQD (reference sequence). The CDR3 protein is CASSANPGQNYEQYF. The CDR3 nucleotides are TGCGCCAGCAGTGCTAATCCGGGACAGAACTACGAGCAGTACTTC.

The V gene is TRBV6-5, the J gene TRBJ2-3, with D possibly being TRBD1 (5 bases). Germline values: CDR1 MNHEY, CDR2 SVGAGI. Trimming shortened V by 0 bases and J by 1 base, and 8 bases separated the two germline ends. CDR3 length equals 15 residues. As DNA, the CDR3 is TGTGCCAGCAGTTACTCTGGCAGGGGCACAGATACGCAGTATTTT. Its protein product is CASSYSGRGTDTQYF.

This clone appeared a few times. The chain links TRBV6-6 to TRBJ2-1, with D possibly being TRBD2 (5 bases). Germline loops: CDR1 MNHNY, CDR2 SVGAGI (reference sequence). The V end lost 6 bases, the J end lost 10 bases, and 10 bases lay between the germline ends. This CDR3 is 11 amino acids long. In DNA form, the CDR3 reads TGTGCCAGCAGCTCCACGGGGGAGCAGTTCTTC. Protein sequence: CASSSTGEQFF.

V and J are TRBV4-1 and TRBJ2-1; 11 nucleotides agree with TRBD2. The germline CDR1 and CDR2 sequences are MGHRA and YSYEKL. J was trimmed by 5 bases and V by 6 bases; bases with no gene match: 3. The CDR3 consists of 14 residues. CDR3 loop: CASSPTSGDNEQFF. As DNA, the CDR3 is TGCGCCAGCAGTCCGACTAGCGGGGACAATGAGCAGTTCTTC.

The genes are TRBV19 and TRBJ1-5; a weak D match, TRBD1 (5 bases). V lost 3 bases and J lost 2, with 11 bases in between. The CDR3 totals 15 residues. The germline V gene encodes CDR1 LNHDA and CDR2 SQIVND (reference sequence). Here the CDR3 DNA reads TGTGCCAGTAGTATCGGGGGAAAGGGCAATCAGCCCCAGCATTTT. Translating gives CASSIGGKGNQPQHF.

The gene calls are TRBV6-6 and TRBJ1-5; D ambiguous. The CDR3 runs 13 residues. Germline V lookup: CDR1 MNHNY, CDR2 SVGAGI (reference sequence). The V end was cut by 0 bases, the J end by 7 bases, with 7 bases between. The CDR3 region has the DNA TGTGCCAGCAGTTACTCGATAGAACAGCCCCAGCATTTT. The encoded protein is CASSYSIEQPQHF.

In the case of this clone: An end of the junction differs from the germline gene, which may be a read error. For the CDR3, the DNA is TGTGCCACCAGTCAGGGGGCTGGAAACACCATATATTTT. Protein sequence: CATSQGAGNTIYF. This sequence joins TRBV10-3 and TRBJ1-3, with 7 bases identical to TRBD1. Per the germline V gene, CDR1 is ENHRY and CDR2 is SYGVKD. This CDR3 contains 13 residues.

About this clone: In the same sample, other DNA sequences code for this CDR3. The V gene is TRBV6-5, the J gene TRBJ2-7, with D tentatively TRBD2 (5 bases). V was shortened by 0 bases and J by 3 bases, with 12 bases between the two germline ends. The CDR3 extends over 15 amino acids. In germline, CDR1 is MNHEY, CDR2 SVGAGI. The CDR3 loop is CASSYSLDSSYEQYF. DNA of the CDR3: TGTGCCAGCAGTTACTCGTTGGACTCCAGCTACGAGCAGTACTTC.

The rearrangement uses TRBV28 and TRBJ2-2, with no clear D. In germline, CDR1 is MDHEN, CDR2 SYDVKM. With 5 bases removed from V and 0 bases from J, the gap between germline ends came to 19 bases. This CDR3 spans 18 amino acids. CDR3 in DNA: TGTGCCAGCAGTCCTCCTTACGCCTCCCGGGCGAACACCGGGGAGCTGTTTTTT. This gives the protein CASSPPYASRANTGELFF.

This chain links TRBV6-6 with TRBJ2-7; D is possibly TRBD1 (6 bases). This CDR3 is 13 amino acids long. Germline CDR1 MNHNY, CDR2 SVGAGI (reference sequence). Trimming took 6 bases from V and 2 from J, leaving 11 bases between them. This CDR3 is CASRDTGTYEQYF. The DNA for the CDR3 is TGTGCCAGCAGGGACACAGGGACCTACGAGCAGTACTTC.

This sequence joins TRBV7-6 and TRBJ2-7; the match to TRBD1 covers 7 bases. V dropped 5 bases and J dropped 6; count of bases not matched to a gene: 10. CDR1 and CDR2 (germline): SGHVS, FNYEAQ. The CDR3 covers 14 residues. CDR3: CASSPTGDSLEQYF. As DNA, the CDR3 is TGTGCCAGCAGCCCTACAGGGGACAGTCTCGAGCAGTACTTC. The complete variable domain, with remaining parts taken from reference TRBV7-6 and TRBJ2-7, reads GAGVSQSPRYKVTKRGQDVALRCDPISGHVSLYWYRQALGQGPEFLTYFNYEAQQDKSGLPNDRFSAERPEGSISTLTIQRTEQRDSAMYRCASSPTGDSLEQYFGPGTRLTVT.

The DNA for the CDR3 is TGTGCCAGCAGCCTACGGACAGGGACAAGTTCACCCCTCCACTTT. Protein: CASSLRTGTSSPLHF. This chain uses TRBV7-9 with TRBJ1-6; 8 bases match TRBD1. The CDR3 length is 15 residues. V trimming: 5 bases; J trimming: 9 bases; junction bases outside the gene matches: 9. Per the germline V gene, CDR1 is SEHNR and CDR2 is FQNEAQ (reference sequence).

This clone is medium-sized within its sample. The chain couples TRBV7-2 to TRBJ1-1, with D possibly matching TRBD1 (5 bases). CDR3 length: 14 residues. Germline lookup yields CDR1 SGHTA and CDR2 FQGNSA. V was cut by 5 bases and J by 0 bases, with 10 bases left in between. CDR3 amino acids: CASSQQALNTEAFF. The CDR3 nucleotides are TGTGCCAGCAGCCAACAGGCCTTGAACACTGAAGCTTTCTTT. The variable domain in full, with the rest retrieved from reference TRBV7-2 and TRBJ1-1, is GAGVSQSPSNKVTEKGKDVELRCDPISGHTALYWYRQSLGQGLEFLIYFQGNSAPDKSGLPSDRFSAERTGGSVSTLTIQRTQQEDSAVYLCASSQQALNTEAFFGQGTRLTVV.

This chain links TRBV9 with TRBJ2-2; D gene uncertain. This CDR3 spans 12 amino acids. Germline V gene sequence: CDR1 SGDLS, CDR2 YYNGEE. Trimming removed 1 base from V and 5 bases from J, with 3 bases in between. The CDR3 nucleotides read TGTGCCAGCAGCGTACCTACCGGGGAGCTGTTTTTT. Protein product: CASSVPTGELFF.

V and J are TRBV4-1 and TRBJ2-1, with D tentatively TRBD2 (5 bases). V was trimmed by 2 bases and J by 0 bases, leaving 11 bases between them. The germline V gene has CDR1 MGHRA and CDR2 YSYEKL. The CDR3 totals 16 residues. This CDR3 is CASSQSSGISYNEQFF. The CDR3 DNA sequence: TGCGCCAGCAGCCAATCAAGCGGAATCTCCTACAATGAGCAGTTCTTC.

This clone was picked up a small number of times. The chain links TRBV7-9 to TRBJ1-3; TRBD1 is a possible D gene (5 bases). Germline V CDR1 and CDR2: SEHNR, FQNEAQ (reference sequence). The CDR3 is 16 residues long. V was trimmed by 1 base and J by 0 bases, leaving 10 bases between them. The CDR3 sequence: CASSLGAGHSGNTIYF. DNA for the CDR3: TGTGCCAGCAGCTTAGGCGCCGGACACTCTGGAAACACCATATATTTT.

The chain carries TRBV7-8 and TRBJ2-7; D not resolved. The CDR3 covers 13 residues. V shed 0 bases and J shed 3 bases, with 6 bases lying between them. Germline V gene data show CDR1 as SGHVS and CDR2 as FQNEAQ. The CDR3 DNA is TGTGCCAGCAGCTTAGCGGCAGGCTACGAGCAGTACTTC. This translates into CASSLAAGYEQYF.

The rearrangement joins TRBV30 to TRBJ2-2; 8 bases match TRBD1. V lost 7 bases, J lost 1 base, and 2 bases stayed unmatched. The CDR3 has 13 amino acids. Germline CDR1 GTSNPN, CDR2 SVGIG (reference sequence). CDR3 protein: CASGTGNTGELFF. The CDR3 DNA follows: TGTGCCTCCGGGACAGGGAACACCGGGGAGCTGTTTTTT.

V gene TRBV5-4 combines with J gene TRBJ1-2, with 7 nucleotides matching TRBD1. The V gene's germline CDR1 is SGHNT and CDR2 YYREEE (reference sequence). The CDR3 is 16 residues long. V trimming: 4 bases; J trimming: 0 bases; junction bases outside the gene matches: 9. The CDR3 sequence: CASSPRRDRANYGYTF. The CDR3 nucleotides are TGTGCCAGCAGCCCGCGGCGAGACAGGGCTAACTATGGCTACACCTTC.

This chain links TRBV7-2 with TRBJ1-5; 9 bases line up with TRBD1. The V segment lost 5 bases and the J segment 6 bases; nucleotides outside the gene matches: 8. CDR1 SGHTA and CDR2 FQGNSA come from the germline V gene. This CDR3 is 15 amino acids long. CDR3: CASSTGDRVAQPQHF. Written as DNA, the CDR3 is TGTGCCAGCAGCACGGGGGACAGGGTGGCTCAGCCCCAGCATTTT.

The chain employs TRBV5-1 and TRBJ2-1; TRBD1 is a possible D gene (6 bases). The germline V gene encodes CDR1 SGHRS and CDR2 YFSETQ. This CDR3 contains 13 residues. V lost 8 bases to trimming and J lost 10 bases, with 19 bases between them. CDR3: CASRPDSDREQFF. DNA of the CDR3: TGCGCCAGTCGTCCAGACTCAGACAGGGAGCAGTTCTTC.